This TCR beta chain was captured in a study of T cells expressing NK-cell markers. Study details: Sorted CD3+CD56-NKG2C+, CD3+CD56+NKG2C- and CD3+CD56+NKG2C+ T cells were the source of the TCR beta repertoires. Eight donors were sequenced, seven testing HCMV-seropositive and one testing seronegative. Findings and limits, study-wide: There were four donors in whom these clonotypes also led the CD3+CD56-NKG2C+ fraction. In more than 5 donors, dominant CD3+CD56+NKG2C+ clones formed roughly 1.0-8% of CD8+ cells.

With respect to this clonotype: As yet, its antigen is unknown.

TCRdb derives one entry per CDR3 protein from the 5' RACE reads, leaving out DNA. This repertoire includes some 190,000 distinct CDR3 sequences. The CDR3 runs 15 residues. The germline V gene encodes CDR1 LNHNV and CDR2 YYDKDF (reference sequence). The J gene is TRBJ1-3, the V gene TRBV15. The source is a man aged 18-70 years in good health. The sequencing input was blood T cells: a sorted CD56 or NKG2C T cell subset, CD4+ or CD8+ T cells, or bulk PBMC T cells (not recorded which). The CDR3 here is CATSRDRTPGNTIYF.